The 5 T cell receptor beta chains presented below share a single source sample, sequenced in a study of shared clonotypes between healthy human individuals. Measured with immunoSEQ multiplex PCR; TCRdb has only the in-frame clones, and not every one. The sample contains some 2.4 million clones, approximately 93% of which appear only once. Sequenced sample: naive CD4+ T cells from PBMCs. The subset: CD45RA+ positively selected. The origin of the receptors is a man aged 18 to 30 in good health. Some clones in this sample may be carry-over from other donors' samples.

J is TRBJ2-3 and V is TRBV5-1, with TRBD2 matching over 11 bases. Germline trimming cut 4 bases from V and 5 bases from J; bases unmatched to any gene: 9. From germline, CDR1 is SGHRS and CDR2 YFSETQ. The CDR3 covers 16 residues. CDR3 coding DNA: TGCGCCAGCAGCGGTTCGACTAGCGGGATCGGAGATACGCAGTATTTT. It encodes CASSGSTSGIGDTQYF.

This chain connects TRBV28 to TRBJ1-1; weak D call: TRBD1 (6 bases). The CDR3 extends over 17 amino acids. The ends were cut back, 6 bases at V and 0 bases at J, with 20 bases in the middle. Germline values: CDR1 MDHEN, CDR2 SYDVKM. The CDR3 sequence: CASRDRGRGGLNTEAFF. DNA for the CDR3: TGTGCCAGCAGGGACAGAGGAAGAGGGGGGTTGAACACTGAAGCTTTCTTT.

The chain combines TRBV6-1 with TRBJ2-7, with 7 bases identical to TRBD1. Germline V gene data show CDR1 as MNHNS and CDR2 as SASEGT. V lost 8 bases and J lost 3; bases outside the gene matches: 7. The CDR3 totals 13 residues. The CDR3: CASGRQGNYEQYF. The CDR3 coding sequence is TGTGCCAGCGGCCGACAGGGCAACTACGAGCAGTACTTC.

The CDR3 protein is CASSFRDRDYNEQFF. CDR3 in DNA: TGTGCCAGCAGCTTCCGGGACCGAGACTACAATGAGCAGTTCTTC. The V gene is TRBV5-4, the J gene TRBJ2-1; D is possibly TRBD1 or TRBD2 (5 bases each). The length of the CDR3 is 15 residues. The V gene's germline CDR1 is SGHNT and CDR2 YYREEE (reference sequence). The V end lost 2 bases, the J end lost 3 bases, and 12 bases lay between the germline ends.

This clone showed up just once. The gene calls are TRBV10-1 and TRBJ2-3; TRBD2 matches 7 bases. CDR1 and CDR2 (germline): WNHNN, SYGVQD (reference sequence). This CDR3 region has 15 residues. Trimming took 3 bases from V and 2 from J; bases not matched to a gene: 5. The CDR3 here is CASSDRGRATDTQYF. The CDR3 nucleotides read TGCGCCAGCAGTGATCGGGGGAGGGCCACAGATACGCAGTATTTT.